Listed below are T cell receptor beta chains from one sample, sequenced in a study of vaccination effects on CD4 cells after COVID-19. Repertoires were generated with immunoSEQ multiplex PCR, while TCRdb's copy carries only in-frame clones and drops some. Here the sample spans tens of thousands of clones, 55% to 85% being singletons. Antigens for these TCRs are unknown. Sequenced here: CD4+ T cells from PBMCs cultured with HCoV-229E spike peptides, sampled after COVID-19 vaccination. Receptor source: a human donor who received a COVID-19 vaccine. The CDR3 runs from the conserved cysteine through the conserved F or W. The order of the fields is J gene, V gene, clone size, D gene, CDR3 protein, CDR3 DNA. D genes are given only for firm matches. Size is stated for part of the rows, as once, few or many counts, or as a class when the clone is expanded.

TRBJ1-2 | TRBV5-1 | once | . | CASSLDRNYGYTF | TGCGCCAGCAGCTTGGACAGAAACTATGGCTACACCTTC
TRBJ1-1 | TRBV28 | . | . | CASKEDTEAFF | TGTGCCAGCAAGGAGGACACTGAAGCTTTCTTT
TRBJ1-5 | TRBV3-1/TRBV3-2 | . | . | CASSQGYSNQPQHF | TGTGCCAGCAGCCAAGGCTATAGCAATCAGCCCCAGCATTTT
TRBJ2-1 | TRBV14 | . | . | CASSPSGTLTYNEQFF | TGTGCCAGCAGCCCTTCCGGGACTCTAACCTACAATGAGCAGTTCTTC
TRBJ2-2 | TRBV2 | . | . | CASTYPGLRNTGELFF | TGTGCCTCTACTTATCCGGGACTGAGGAACACCGGGGAGCTGTTTTTT
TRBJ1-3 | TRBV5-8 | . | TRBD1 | CASSLTGGVGNTIYF | TGTGCCAGCAGCTTGACAGGGGGCGTTGGAAACACCATATATTTT
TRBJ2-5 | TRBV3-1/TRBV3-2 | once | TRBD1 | CASSQEWAGGVETQYF | TGTGCCAGCAGCCAAGAATGGGCAGGGGGCGTGGAGACCCAGTACTTC
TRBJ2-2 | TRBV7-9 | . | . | CASSLGAANTGELFF | TGTGCCAGCAGCTTAGGGGCGGCGAACACCGGGGAGCTGTTTTTT
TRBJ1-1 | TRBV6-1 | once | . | CASSSLSLRNTEAFF | TGTGCCAGCAGTTCCTTATCCCTCAGAAACACTGAAGCTTTCTTT
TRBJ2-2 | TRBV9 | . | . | CASRVGGTGNTGELFF | TGTGCCAGCAGGGTAGGGGGGACCGGGAACACCGGGGAGCTGTTTTTT
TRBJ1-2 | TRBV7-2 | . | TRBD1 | CASSRLTGDKGYTF | TGTGCCAGCAGCCGCCTAACAGGGGACAAGGGCTACACCTTC
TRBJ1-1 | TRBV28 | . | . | CASSSHPGGTEAFF | TGTGCCAGCAGTTCCCACCCCGGGGGGACTGAAGCTTTCTTT
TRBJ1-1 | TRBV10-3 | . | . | CAIRSTGDTEAFF | TGTGCCATCAGATCGACGGGGGACACTGAAGCTTTCTTT
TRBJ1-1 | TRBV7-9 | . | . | CASSRRAGSNTEAFF | TGTGCCAGCAGCCGCAGGGCGGGTTCGAACACTGAAGCTTTCTTT
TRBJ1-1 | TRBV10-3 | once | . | CAISDVGVEAFF | TGTGCCATCAGTGACGTGGGGGTTGAAGCTTTCTTT
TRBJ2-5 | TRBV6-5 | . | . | CASSYSSGGTPGTQYF | TGTGCCAGCAGTTACTCATCCGGGGGCACCCCGGGGACCCAGTACTTC
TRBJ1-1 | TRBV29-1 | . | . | CSVRQPNTEAFF | TGCAGCGTCCGACAGCCGAACACTGAAGCTTTCTTT
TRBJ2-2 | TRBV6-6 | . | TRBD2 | CASLSFVGGSTGELFF | TGTGCCAGTCTCTCCTTTGTCGGGGGGTCCACCGGGGAGCTGTTTTTT
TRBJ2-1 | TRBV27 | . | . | CASSLGDFRFF | TGTGCCAGCAGTTTAGGAGATTTTAGGTTCTTC
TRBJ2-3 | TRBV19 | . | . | CASSGWGRDTQYF | TGTGCCAGTAGTGGTTGGGGGAGGGATACGCAGTATTTT
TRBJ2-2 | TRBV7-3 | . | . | CASSRLGATGELFF | TGTGCCAGCAGCCGGCTTGGAGCCACCGGGGAGCTGTTTTTT
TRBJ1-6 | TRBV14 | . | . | CASSQGPAAYSPLHF | TGTGCCAGCAGCCAAGGTCCGGCGGCATACTCACCCCTCCACTTT
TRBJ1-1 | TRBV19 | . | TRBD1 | CASRTRQGSEAFF | TGTGCCAGTAGGACGAGACAGGGGTCTGAAGCTTTCTTT
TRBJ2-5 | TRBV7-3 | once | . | CASSLWTEETQYF | TGTGCCAGCAGCTTATGGACAGAAGAGACCCAGTACTTC
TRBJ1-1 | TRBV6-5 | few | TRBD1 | CASRRDRADTEAFF | TGTGCCAGCAGGCGGGACAGGGCCGACACTGAAGCTTTCTTT
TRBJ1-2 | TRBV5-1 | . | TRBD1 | CASSSNRGDYGYTF | TGCGCCAGCAGCTCAAACAGGGGCGACTATGGCTACACCTTC
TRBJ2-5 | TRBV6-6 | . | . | CATRSGPPQKETQYF | TGTGCCACCAGGAGCGGGCCGCCCCAAAAAGAGACCCAGTACTTC
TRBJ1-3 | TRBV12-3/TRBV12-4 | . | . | CASSLAAGNTIYF | TGTGCCAGCAGTTTAGCTGCTGGAAACACCATATATTTT